The rows below give T cell receptor beta chains drawn from one sample of a study of blood T cell repertoires in COVID-19. The protocol was immunoSEQ multiplex PCR, while the TCRdb copy is restricted to in-frame clones and leaves out a portion. The profile shows tens of thousands of clones, more than 85% of them singletons. The sample consisted of peripheral blood. The receptors stem from a human donor in a cohort sampled during active COVID-19. The CDR3 runs from the conserved cysteine through the conserved F or W. The D gene is left open where the match is weak. Only some rows state a clone size, as once, few, many or a class for expanded clones.

TRBV27,.,.,TRBJ2-3,TGTGCCAGTCATGGAACAGGGCTGGGCACAGATACGCAGTATTTT,CASHGTGLGTDTQYF
TRBV7-9,.,TRBD1,TRBJ1-4,TGTGCCAGCAGCGGGGGACAGGGGGAAAGGGAAAAACTGTTTTTT,CASSGGQGEREKLFF
TRBV28,.,.,TRBJ1-1,TGTGCCAGCAGTCTAAGCAGGGAAGAAGCTTTCTTT,CASSLSREEAFF
TRBV4-3,once,.,TRBJ1-1,TGCGCCAGCAAAGATCCGGACACGAAGACTGAAGCTTTCTTT,CASKDPDTKTEAFF
TRBV21-1,once,.,TRBJ2-7,TGTGCCAGCAGCAAACCCCAACGGGAGCCCAGCTCCTACGAGCAGTACTTC,CASSKPQREPSSYEQYF
TRBV12-3/TRBV12-4,.,TRBD1,TRBJ1-5,TGTGCCAGCAGTTCACAGGGGTATCAGCCCCAGCATTTT,CASSSQGYQPQHF
TRBV9,.,.,TRBJ2-7,TGTGCCAGCAGCGTAGGGGCTCGAACATATTACGAGCAGTACTTC,CASSVGARTYYEQYF
TRBV10-2,.,.,TRBJ1-2,TGCGCCAGCAGGGACAGCCTCTATGGCTACACCTTC,CASRDSLYGYTF
TRBV24-1,.,TRBD1,TRBJ2-2,TGTGCCACCGGCCAGGGGGCCGGGGAGCTGTTTTTT,CATGQGAGELFF
TRBV7-2,once,TRBD2,TRBJ2-3,TGTGCCAGCAGCTTAGGGCCTAGCGGGGAGGGAGGTACGCAGTATTTT,CASSLGPSGEGGTQYF
TRBV27,once,TRBD2,TRBJ2-1,TGTGCCAGCACCGGACTAGCGGGCGGGCATGAGCAGTTCTTC,CASTGLAGGHEQFF
TRBV6-2/TRBV6-3,.,.,TRBJ2-3,TGTGCCAGCAGTTACTCGGAACAGCGGGTGGTCACAGATACGCAGTATTTT,CASSYSEQRVVTDTQYF
TRBV28,once,TRBD1,TRBJ1-5,TGTGCCAGCAGAACAGGGGAGTTGGGCAATCAGCCCCAGCATTTT,CASRTGELGNQPQHF
TRBV11-2,.,.,TRBJ1-5,TGTGCCAGCAGCTTAGATCAGGGGAATCAGCCCCAGCATTTT,CASSLDQGNQPQHF
TRBV15,.,TRBD1,TRBJ2-3,TGTGCCACCAGCAGAGATCTCCCTCCGGGACAGGACACAGATACGCAGTATTTT,CATSRDLPPGQDTDTQYF
TRBV11-2,.,.,TRBJ2-2,TGTGCCAGCAGCCTGCAGGGGATCGGGGAGCTGTTTTTT,CASSLQGIGELFF
TRBV2,.,.,TRBJ1-1,TGTGCCAGCAGTCAGGACAATACGATGAACACTGAAGCTTTCTTT,CASSQDNTMNTEAFF
TRBV28,.,.,TRBJ2-7,TGTGCCAGCTATTCCGTCTCACTCACCTACGAGCAGTACTTC,CASYSVSLTYEQYF
TRBV2,.,.,TRBJ2-5,TGTGCCAGCAGTGCCCTGGAGACCCAGTACTTC,CASSALETQYF
TRBV7-6,.,.,TRBJ2-5,TGTGCCAGCAGCTTAGGTGGGGGGGCGACCCAGTACTTC,CASSLGGGATQYF
TRBV5-1,.,TRBD1,TRBJ1-1,TGCGCCAGCAGCATGACAGGGGGTACGGTTGGACTAAACACTGAAGCTTTCTTT,CASSMTGGTVGLNTEAFF
TRBV28,.,.,TRBJ1-1,TGTGCCAGCACCCCCGGGACTTTCTTT,CASTPGTFF
TRBV6-5,.,.,TRBJ1-1,TGTGCCAGCAGTTGGACCGGTCAGGGGAGCACTGAAGCTTTCTTT,CASSWTGQGSTEAFF
TRBV28,.,TRBD2,TRBJ2-1,TGTGCCAGCAGTAGGGTGCGGGAGGACAATGAGCAGTTCTTC,CASSRVREDNEQFF
TRBV9,.,TRBD2,TRBJ2-5,TGTGCCAGCAGCCCAAGACTAGCCGGGACGGCCCAGTACTTC,CASSPRLAGTAQYF
TRBV18,.,TRBD1,TRBJ1-3,TGTGCCAGCTCACCCAACAGGGGGCTATCAGGAAACACCATATATTTT,CASSPNRGLSGNTIYF
TRBV15,.,TRBD2,TRBJ2-3,TGTGCCACCAGCAGACTAGCGGGAGGGTCAGATACGCAGTATTTT,CATSRLAGGSDTQYF
TRBV30,.,.,TRBJ1-5,TGTGCCTGGACAGTCTGGCAGGGGCTTGCTTATAGCAATCAGCCCCAGCATTTT,CAWTVWQGLAYSNQPQHF
TRBV29-1,.,.,TRBJ2-5,TGCAGCCACGAGGGGGGGGTGGAGACCCAGTACTTC,CSHEGGVETQYF
TRBV3-1/TRBV3-2,.,TRBD1,TRBJ1-6,TGTGCCAGCAGCCAAGAAGGACAGGGGGATTCACCCCTCCACTTT,CASSQEGQGDSPLHF
TRBV7-2,.,.,TRBJ1-5,TGTGCCAGCAGCTTAGGGTTCGGGGATTATCAGCCCCAGCATTTT,CASSLGFGDYQPQHF
TRBV9,once,TRBD2,TRBJ2-3,TGTGCCAGCAGTATGACTAGCGGCCAAGAACGGGATACGCAGTATTTT,CASSMTSGQERDTQYF
TRBV19,once,TRBD2,TRBJ2-7,TGTGCCAGTAGCGCCGGGGGGAGCTCCTACGAGCAGTACTTC,CASSAGGSSYEQYF
TRBV12-3/TRBV12-4,.,.,TRBJ1-5,TGTGCCAGCAGTTCCTATCGTCAGCCCCAGCATTTT,CASSSYRQPQHF
TRBV6-1,.,.,TRBJ2-3,TGTGCCAGCAGTGAAGGTCTAGGAGGCGGTACGCAGTATTTT,CASSEGLGGGTQYF
TRBV6-2/TRBV6-3,.,.,TRBJ2-5,TGTGCCAGCAGTTACTGGGGCCGCGGACAAGAGACCCAGTACTTC,CASSYWGRGQETQYF
TRBV5-4,once,TRBD2,TRBJ2-1,TGTGCCAGCAGGACTCGACTAGCGGGTGACCACAATGAGCAGTTCTTC,CASRTRLAGDHNEQFF
TRBV11-2,once,TRBD1,TRBJ2-1,TGTGCCAGCAGCTTACAACAGGGGCAGTACAATGAGCAGTTCTTC,CASSLQQGQYNEQFF
TRBV5-1,.,.,TRBJ1-2,TGCGCCAGCAGCTTGGCGGGTGGTTCTCTTGGCTACACCTTC,CASSLAGGSLGYTF
TRBV7-2,.,.,TRBJ1-4,TGTGCCAGCGGCAGGGCGAGGGGGGAAAAACTGTTTTTT,CASGRARGEKLFF
TRBV2,.,TRBD2,TRBJ2-3,TGTGCCAGCAGTGTTGCGGGAGGACTAGATACGCAGTATTTT,CASSVAGGLDTQYF
TRBV28,.,.,TRBJ1-5,TGTGCCAGCAGACCCACAGGATTCGGCAATCAGCCCCAGCATTTT,CASRPTGFGNQPQHF
TRBV29-1,.,.,TRBJ2-3,TGCAGCGTTGATAATGGGCTTCGCACAGATACGCAGTATTTT,CSVDNGLRTDTQYF
TRBV10-2,.,.,TRBJ1-1,TGCGCCAGCAGTGAGTCGACGGGAATAACTGAAGCTTTCTTT,CASSESTGITEAFF